This T cell receptor (beta chain) was identified in a study of T-cell reconstitution after alpha-beta-depleted transplantation in children. Study results and limitations: About two months after transplant, alpha-beta T cells reportedly came from several hundred expanded graft clones. At one year after transplant, newly produced T cells mostly accounted for T-cell counts and diversity.

This clonotype was detected ten times or more. Its antigen is still unknown. This sample's TCRbeta library carried unique molecular identifier barcodes. TCRdb itself ran the PCR reads through MiXCR, one entry per CDR3 protein. Of some 120,000 distinct CDR3 sequences listed, roughly 10% were seen once; the top ten hold around 24%. Germline CDR1 DFQATT, CDR2 SNEGSKA (reference sequence). This CDR3 comprises 18 residues. J gave up 1 base and V 3 bases, and 12 bases lay outside the gene matches. This sample comprised PBMCs, mostly from graft donor cells, obtained 180 days after TCRalphabeta/CD19-depleted stem cell transplant. This sequence joins TRBV20-1 and TRBJ2-5, with 12 nucleotides matching TRBD2. This sequence was found in a girl under two years old who had a stem cell transplant for combined immunodeficiency, so the T cells may come from the graft donor. Here the CDR3 DNA reads TGCAGTGCTAGGGGGGACGGACTAGCGGGAACCTTCCAAGAGACCCAGTACTTC. Amino acids: CSARGDGLAGTFQETQYF.